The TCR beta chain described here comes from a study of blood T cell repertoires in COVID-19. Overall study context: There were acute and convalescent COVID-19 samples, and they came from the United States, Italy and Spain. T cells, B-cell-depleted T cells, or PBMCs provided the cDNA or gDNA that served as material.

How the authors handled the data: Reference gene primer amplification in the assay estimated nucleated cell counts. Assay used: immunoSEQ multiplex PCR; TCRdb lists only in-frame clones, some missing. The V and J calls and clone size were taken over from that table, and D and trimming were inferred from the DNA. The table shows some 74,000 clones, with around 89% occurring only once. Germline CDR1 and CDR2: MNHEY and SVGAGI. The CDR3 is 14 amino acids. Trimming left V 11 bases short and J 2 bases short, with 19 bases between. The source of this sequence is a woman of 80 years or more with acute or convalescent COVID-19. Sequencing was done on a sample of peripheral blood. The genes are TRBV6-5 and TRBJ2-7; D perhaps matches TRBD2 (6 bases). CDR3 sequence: CAGRGAAGTYEQYF. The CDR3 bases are TGTGCCGGACGCGGAGCGGCGGGGACCTACGAGCAGTACTTC.